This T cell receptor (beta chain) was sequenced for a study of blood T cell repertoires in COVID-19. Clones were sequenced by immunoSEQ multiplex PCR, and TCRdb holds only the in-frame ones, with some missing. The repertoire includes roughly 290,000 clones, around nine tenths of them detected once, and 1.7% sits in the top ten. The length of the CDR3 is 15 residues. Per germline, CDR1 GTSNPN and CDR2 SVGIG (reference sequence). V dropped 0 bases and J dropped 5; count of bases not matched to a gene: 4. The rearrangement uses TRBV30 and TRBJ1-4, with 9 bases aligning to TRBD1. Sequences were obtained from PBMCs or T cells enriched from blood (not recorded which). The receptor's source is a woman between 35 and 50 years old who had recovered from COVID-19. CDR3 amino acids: CAWSVKGTGNEKLFF. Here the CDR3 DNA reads TGTGCCTGGAGTGTGAAGGGGACAGGGAATGAAAAACTGTTTTTT.